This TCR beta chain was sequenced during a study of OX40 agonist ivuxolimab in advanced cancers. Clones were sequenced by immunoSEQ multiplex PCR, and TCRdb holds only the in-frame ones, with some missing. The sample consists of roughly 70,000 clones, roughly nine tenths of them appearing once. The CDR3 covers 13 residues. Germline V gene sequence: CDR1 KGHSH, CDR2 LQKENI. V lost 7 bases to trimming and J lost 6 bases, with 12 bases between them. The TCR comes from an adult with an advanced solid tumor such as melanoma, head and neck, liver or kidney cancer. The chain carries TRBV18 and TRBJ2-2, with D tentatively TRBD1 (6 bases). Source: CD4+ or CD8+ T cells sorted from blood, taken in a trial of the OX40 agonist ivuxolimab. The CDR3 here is CASFRDMSGELFF. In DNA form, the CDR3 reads TGTGCCAGCTTCCGGGACATGTCCGGGGAGCTGTTTTTT.